This T cell receptor (beta chain) was sequenced for a study of Graves' ophthalmopathy and Graves' hyperthyroidism. About this clonotype: Antigen specificity is unknown.

Hyperthyroidism patients were newly diagnosed, ill under 2 months, and aged 18 to 65 years. Whole-study results and caveats: Cross-validated, the 13-signature model showed 87.88%/81.08% sensitivity/specificity, and 80%/75% in the test set.

Germline CDR1 reads LNHDA; CDR2 reads SQIVND (reference sequence). J gave up 6 bases and V 9 bases, and 15 bases lay outside the gene matches. This CDR3 spans 16 amino acids. RNA transcripts served as template for amplifying TCR beta CDR3 sequences. Second-round multiplex PCR came after first-round RT-PCR with HTBI primers. TCRdb reprocessed the multiplex PCR reads via MiXCR and lists one record per CDR3 protein. Of around 1,000,000 distinct CDR3 sequences in the sample, about 40% were seen once. The origin of this receptor is an adult man with Graves' hyperthyroidism. Source material: peripheral blood or thyroid tissue (not recorded which). The chain carries TRBV19 and TRBJ1-5, with 9 bases fitting TRBD1. The CDR3 nucleotides are TGTGCCAGCAGTCCAGTGACCGGGACAGGGATTCAGCCCCAGCATTTT. Translated, it gives CASSPVTGTGIQPQHF.